This TCR beta chain stems from a study of control samples from healthy donors and cancer patients. Assay: immunoSEQ multiplex PCR; the TCRdb copy retains only in-frame clones and omits some. The table includes about 120,000 clones, around nine tenths detected once. Per germline, CDR1 SGHRS and CDR2 YFSETQ. This CDR3 comprises 16 residues. The V end was cut by 0 bases, the J end by 3 bases, with 13 bases between. J is TRBJ1-3 and V is TRBV5-1, with TRBD1 as a possible D gene (6 bases). The sequence was collected from a man aged 40-50 years in good health. The sequencing sample was made of blood. CDR3 loop: CASSLDSGGGGNTIYF. The CDR3 region has the DNA TGCGCCAGCAGCTTGGACAGCGGAGGGGGTGGAAACACCATATATTTT.